This TCR beta chain was identified during a study of blood T cell repertoires in COVID-19. About the research overall: Spain, Italy and the United States supplied samples that represented acute and convalescent COVID-19.

Germline V gene sequence: CDR1 SGHVS, CDR2 FQNEAQ. Trimming cost V 5 bases and J 4 bases; bases outside gene matches: 4. There are 14 residues in the CDR3. This clone was detected only a few times. Per the original data handling: Amplifying reference gene primers gave estimates of nucleated cell counts. Assay: immunoSEQ multiplex PCR; the TCRdb copy retains only in-frame clones and omits some. Clone size and the V and J calls come from that table; the DNA yielded D and trimming. The sample has approximately 280,000 clones; roughly 85% are singletons. V is TRBV7-8 and J is TRBJ2-2; 7 positions agree with TRBD2. The TCR originated in a man aged 45 to 65 with active or convalescent COVID-19. Material: peripheral blood. The DNA of the CDR3 is TGTGCCAGCAGCCCCCTAGCGGCCACCGGGGAGCTGTTTTTT. Translation gives CASSPLAATGELFF.